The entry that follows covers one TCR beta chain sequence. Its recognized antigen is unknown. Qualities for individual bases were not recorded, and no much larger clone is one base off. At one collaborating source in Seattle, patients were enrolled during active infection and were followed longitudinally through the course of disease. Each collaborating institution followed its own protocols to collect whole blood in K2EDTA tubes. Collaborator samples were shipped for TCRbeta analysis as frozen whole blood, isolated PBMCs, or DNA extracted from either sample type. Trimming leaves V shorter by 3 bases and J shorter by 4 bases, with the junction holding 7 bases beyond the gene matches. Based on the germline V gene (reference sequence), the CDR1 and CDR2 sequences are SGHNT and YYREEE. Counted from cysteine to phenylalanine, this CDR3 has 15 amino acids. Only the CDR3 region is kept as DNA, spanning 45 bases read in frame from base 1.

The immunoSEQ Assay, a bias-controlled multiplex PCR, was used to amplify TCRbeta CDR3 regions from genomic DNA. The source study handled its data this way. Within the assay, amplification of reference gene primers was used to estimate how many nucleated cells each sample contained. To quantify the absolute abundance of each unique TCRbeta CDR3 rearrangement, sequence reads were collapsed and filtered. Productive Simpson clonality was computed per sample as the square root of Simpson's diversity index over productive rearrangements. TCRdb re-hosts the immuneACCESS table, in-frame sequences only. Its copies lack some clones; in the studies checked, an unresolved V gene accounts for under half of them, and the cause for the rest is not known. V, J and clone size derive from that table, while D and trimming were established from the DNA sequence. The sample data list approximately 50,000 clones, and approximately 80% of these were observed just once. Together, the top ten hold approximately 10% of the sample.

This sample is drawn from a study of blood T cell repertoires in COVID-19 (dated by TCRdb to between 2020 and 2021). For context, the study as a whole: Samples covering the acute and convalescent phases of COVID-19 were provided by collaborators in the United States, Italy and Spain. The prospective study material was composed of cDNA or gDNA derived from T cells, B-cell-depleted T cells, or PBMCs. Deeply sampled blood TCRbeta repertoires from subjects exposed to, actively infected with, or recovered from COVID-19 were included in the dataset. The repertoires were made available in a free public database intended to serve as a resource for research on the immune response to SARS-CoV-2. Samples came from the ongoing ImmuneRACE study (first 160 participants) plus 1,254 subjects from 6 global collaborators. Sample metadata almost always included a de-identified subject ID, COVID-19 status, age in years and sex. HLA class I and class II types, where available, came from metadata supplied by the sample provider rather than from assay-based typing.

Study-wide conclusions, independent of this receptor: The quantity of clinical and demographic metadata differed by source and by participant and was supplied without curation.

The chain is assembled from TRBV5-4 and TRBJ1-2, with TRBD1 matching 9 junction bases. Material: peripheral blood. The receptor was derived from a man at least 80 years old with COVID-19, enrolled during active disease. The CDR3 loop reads CASSSTGGLAYGYTF. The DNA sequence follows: TGTGCCAGCAGCTCCACAGGGGGCCTTGCCTATGGCTACACCTTC.